This TCR beta chain was documented in a study of T cells expressing NK-cell markers. Whole-study context: There were seven HCMV-seropositive donors and one seronegative donor among the eight sequenced.

General study results and limits: In a handful of donors, dominant CD3+CD56+NKG2C+ clonotypes ranked among the top 10 CD8+ clonotypes. There were several donors in whom these clonotypes also led the CD3+CD56-NKG2C+ fraction.

TCR beta libraries carry UMIs added by 5'RACE template switching. TCRdb re-called the 5' RACE reads, yielding one record per CDR3 amino acid sequence without DNA. This repertoire includes about 430,000 distinct CDR3 sequences. The germline CDR1 and CDR2 sequences are LGHNA and YNFKEQ. The CDR3 consists of 15 residues. A note on this clonotype: Its specificity is unknown.

The sequence was obtained from a woman aged 45-59 years in good health. The sample comprised blood T cells: a sorted CD56 or NKG2C T cell subset, CD4+ or CD8+ T cells, or bulk PBMC T cells (not recorded which). V and J are TRBV4-2 and TRBJ2-3; TCRdb designates TRBD2, a call that cannot be tested without DNA. This CDR3 reads CASSQELADTDTQYF.